Below are 24 T cell receptor beta chains sequenced from a single sample in a study of shared clonotypes between healthy human individuals. Sequenced by immunoSEQ multiplex PCR; TCRdb stores in-frame clones only, minus some. The sample contains around 1,900,000 clones, around 95% of which appear only once. Terminally differentiated effector memory CD45RA+ cells were excluded by CCR7 positive selection of CD45RO-negative cells. The sample taken for sequencing was naive CD8+ T cells from PBMCs. These receptors all come from a man between 18 and 35 years old in good health. Some clones in this sample may be carry-over from other donors' samples.

In this sample, this clone turned up once. The gene calls are TRBV29-1 and TRBJ2-7; no definite D call. The CDR3 is made up of 13 amino acids. V lost 4 bases and J lost 3, with 13 bases in between. In germline, CDR1 is SQVTM, CDR2 ANQGSEA. The CDR3 DNA reads TGCAGCGTTGTTGGGTTGGACGGCTACGAGCAGTACTTC. Translating gives CSVVGLDGYEQYF.

This rearrangement joins TRBV6-5 to TRBJ2-2; 7 nucleotides match TRBD1. V dropped 7 bases and J dropped 7; count of bases not matched to a gene: 6. There are 13 residues in the CDR3. Germline lookup yields CDR1 MNHEY and CDR2 SVGAGI. The CDR3 coding sequence is TGTGCCAGCACCACAGGGGTGGTCGGGGAGCTGTTTTTT. Protein: CASTTGVVGELFF.

J is TRBJ2-2 and V is TRBV4-1; 10 positions agree with TRBD1. J gave up 7 bases and V 1 base, and 6 bases lay outside the gene matches. Germline V gene data show CDR1 as MGHRA and CDR2 as YSYEKL. The CDR3 has 16 residues. The CDR3 sequence is CASSQVGRDRGGELFF. In DNA, the CDR3 is TGCGCCAGCAGCCAAGTGGGCCGGGACAGGGGCGGGGAGCTGTTTTTT.

The chain uses TRBV27 and TRBJ1-2; 7 positions match TRBD1. This CDR3 region has 13 residues. The germline V gene encodes CDR1 MNHEY and CDR2 SMNVEV (reference sequence). V was pared by 3 bases and J by 4 bases, with 2 bases of the junction left unmatched. For the CDR3, the DNA is TGTGCCAGCAGTTTCACAGGGGCCTATGGCTACACCTTC. Translated, it gives CASSFTGAYGYTF.

J is TRBJ2-7 and V is TRBV28, with D perhaps matching TRBD2 (5 bases). Germline CDR1 is MDHEN and CDR2 is SYDVKM. Trimming left V 6 bases short and J 0 bases short, with 18 bases between. The CDR3 contains 16 residues. The CDR3 reads CASRSWRTLSSYEQYF. The CDR3 coding sequence is TGTGCCAGCAGGTCCTGGCGGACTCTCAGCTCCTACGAGCAGTACTTC.

V is TRBV11-2 and J is TRBJ2-3, with TRBD2 matching 9 bases. This CDR3 contains 16 residues. V was clipped by 6 bases and J by 2 bases; unmatched bases: 9. Per the germline V gene, CDR1 is SGHAT and CDR2 is FQNNGV. As DNA, the CDR3 is TGTGCCAGCAGTCCGGCGGGAGGGTTGCACACAGATACGCAGTATTTT. Translated, it gives CASSPAGGLHTDTQYF.

This chain links TRBV19 with TRBJ2-1, with TRBD2 as a possible D gene (5 bases). Trimming cost V 6 bases and J 2 bases, with 8 bases left between them. CDR3 length equals 13 residues. The germline V gene encodes CDR1 LNHDA and CDR2 SQIVND (reference sequence). The CDR3 DNA sequence: TGTGCCAGTAGCCAGACTACCTACAATGAGCAGTTCTTC. It codes for CASSQTTYNEQFF.

This chain links TRBV9 with TRBJ2-3, with unresolved D. CDR3 length: 15 amino acids. V lost 3 bases, J lost 6 bases, and 17 bases lay in between. From germline, CDR1 is SGDLS and CDR2 YYNGEE. The CDR3 region is CASSGPPRVVDTQYF. DNA for the CDR3: TGTGCCAGCAGCGGTCCCCCCAGAGTGGTGGATACGCAGTATTTT.

The chain links TRBV28 to TRBJ1-5; possibly TRBD1 for D (5 bases). Per the germline V gene, CDR1 is MDHEN and CDR2 is SYDVKM. CDR3 length: 15 amino acids. V was cut by 7 bases and J by 0 bases, with 13 bases left in between. The CDR3 coding sequence is TGTGCCAGCAAACGGGGGGGGTATAGCAATCAGCCCCAGCATTTT. It is translated as CASKRGGYSNQPQHF.

The chain recombines TRBV28 with TRBJ2-7; D gene ambiguous. CDR1 MDHEN and CDR2 SYDVKM come from the germline V gene. The CDR3 contains 15 residues. Trimming left V 4 bases short and J 2 bases short, with 15 bases between. The CDR3 is CASSSLTEIAYEQYF. The CDR3 DNA follows: TGTGCCAGCAGTTCCCTGACGGAGATAGCCTACGAGCAGTACTTC.

This CDR3 is CASSWFIGSYEQYF. In DNA, the CDR3 is TGTGCCAGCAGCTGGTTTATTGGCTCCTACGAGCAGTACTTC. The rearrangement joins TRBV5-8 to TRBJ2-7; no clear D. Trimming left V 3 bases short and J 0 bases short, with 10 bases between. Germline CDR1 SGHTS, CDR2 YDEGEE. CDR3 length: 14 amino acids.

The rearrangement joins TRBV28 to TRBJ1-4; maybe TRBD1 (6 bases). CDR1 is MDHEN, CDR2 SYDVKM, per germline. The CDR3 covers 13 residues. V was cut by 11 bases and J by 4 bases, with 14 bases left in between. The CDR3 protein is CACTGTGNEKLFF. CDR3 nucleotides: TGTGCCTGTACAGGGACGGGTAATGAAAAACTGTTTTTT.

This chain links TRBV7-9 with TRBJ2-1; D is possibly TRBD1 (6 bases). V was shortened by 3 bases and J by 3 bases, with 15 bases between the two germline ends. Germline V lookup: CDR1 SEHNR, CDR2 FQNEAQ (reference sequence). The length of the CDR3 is 16 residues. The CDR3 region is CASSFHRVNSYNEQFF. CDR3 coding DNA: TGTGCCAGCAGCTTCCACAGGGTGAATAGCTACAATGAGCAGTTCTTC.

The V and J genes are TRBV4-3 and TRBJ1-1; TRBD1 might be the D (5 bases). V was cut by 0 bases and J by 6 bases, with 14 bases left in between. The germline CDR1 and CDR2 sequences are LGHNA and YSLEER. The CDR3 spans 15 residues. CDR3 in DNA: TGCGCCAGCAGCCAAGACAGAGACAGCCGAGCTGAAGCTTTCTTT. Protein sequence: CASSQDRDSRAEAFF.

The chain joins TRBV15 to TRBJ1-5; a weak D match, TRBD1 (6 bases). Germline-derived CDR1 and CDR2 are LNHNV and YYDKDF (reference sequence). Trimming took 5 bases from V and 5 from J, leaving 19 bases between them. The CDR3 runs 16 residues. The CDR3 bases are TGTGCCACCAGCGTGCACGCCGGGACAACCGATCAGCCCCAGCATTTT. It translates to CATSVHAGTTDQPQHF. Based on the CDR3 plus reference TRBV15 and TRBJ1-5, the full variable domain is DAMVIQNPRYQVTQFGKPVTLSCSQTLNHNVMYWYQQKSSQAPKLLFHYYDKDFNNEADTPDNFQSRRPNTSFCFLDIRSPGLGDTAMYLCATSVHAGTTDQPQHFGDGTRLSIL.

The rearrangement links TRBV19 to TRBJ2-7; tentative D call: TRBD2 (6 bases). Germline CDR1 and CDR2: LNHDA and SQIVND (reference sequence). V was cut by 0 bases and J by 6 bases, with 9 bases left in between. The CDR3 consists of 13 residues. The CDR3 is CASSIDGLREQYF. The DNA of the CDR3 is TGTGCCAGTAGTATAGATGGACTACGCGAGCAGTACTTC.

V usage is TRBV27 and J usage is TRBJ2-4, with a possible D match to TRBD1 (7 bases). This CDR3 has 16 residues. Germline-derived CDR1 and CDR2 are MNHEY and SMNVEV (reference sequence). V was pared by 5 bases and J by 7 bases, with 21 bases between. The CDR3 DNA sequence: TGTGCCAGCAGTCCCCCAACAGGGGCCCGGGAGAACATTCAGTACTTC. Encoded protein: CASSPPTGARENIQYF.

J is TRBJ1-5 and V is TRBV7-3; D remains unclear. The CDR3 extends over 16 amino acids. Germline V CDR1 and CDR2: SGHTA, FQGTGA. V shed 5 bases and J shed 1 base, with 15 bases lying between them. CDR3 nucleotide sequence: TGTGCCAGCAGCCCAACTAGGGCACCGAGCAATCAGCCCCAGCATTTT. This encodes CASSPTRAPSNQPQHF. Complete variable domain (other parts from reference TRBV7-3 and TRBJ1-5): GAGVSQTPSNKVTEKGKYVELRCDPISGHTALYWYRQSLGQGPEFLIYFQGTGAADDSGLPNDRFFAVRPEGSVSTLKIQRTERGDSAVYLCASSPTRAPSNQPQHFGDGTRLSIL.

V is TRBV19 and J is TRBJ2-2; possible D gene TRBD1, 6 bases. Germline V gene lookup returns CDR1 LNHDA and CDR2 SQIVND (reference sequence). Trimming left V 5 bases short and J 6 bases short, with 13 bases between. The length of the CDR3 is 14 residues. CDR3 nucleotides: TGTGCCAGTAGTCCCCCCGAGGGGGCCGGGGAGCTGTTTTTT. It translates to CASSPPEGAGELFF. Supplemented by reference TRBV19 and TRBJ2-2, the full variable domain reads DGGITQSPKYLFRKEGQNVTLSCEQNLNHDAMYWYRQDPGQGLRLIYYSQIVNDFQKGDIAEGYSVSREKKESFPLTVTSAQKNPTAFYLCASSPPEGAGELFFGEGSRLTVL.

In nucleotides, the CDR3 is TGTGCCAGCAGCGGACTAGCGGGGGAAGAGACCCAGTACTTC. Translation: CASSGLAGEETQYF. The V call is TRBV9, the J call TRBJ2-5, with 12 positions matching TRBD2. The trim removed 3 bases at V and 3 bases at J, leaving 0 bases unmatched. Germline V gene lookup returns CDR1 SGDLS and CDR2 YYNGEE. The CDR3 length is 14 residues.

Notes on this clone: Other DNA sequences in this specimen translate into the identical CDR3. The V and J genes are TRBV19 and TRBJ1-1; 9 positions agree with TRBD1. Germline CDR1 is LNHDA and CDR2 is SQIVND (reference sequence). Losses at the gene ends were 4 bases for V and 1 base for J; bases not matched to a gene: 1. The CDR3 contains 14 residues. The CDR3 sequence is CASSRDRENTEAFF. CDR3 nucleotides: TGTGCCAGTAGTAGGGACAGGGAGAACACTGAAGCTTTCTTT. The entire variable domain, with the rest obtained from reference TRBV19 and TRBJ1-1, is as follows: DGGITQSPKYLFRKEGQNVTLSCEQNLNHDAMYWYRQDPGQGLRLIYYSQIVNDFQKGDIAEGYSVSREKKESFPLTVTSAQKNPTAFYLCASSRDRENTEAFFGQGTRLTVV.

The chain joins TRBV10-3 to TRBJ2-3; 16 nucleotides line up with TRBD2. Trimming removed 1 base from V and 0 bases from J; junction bases left unmatched: 13. The germline gives CDR1 ENHRY, CDR2 SYGVKD. The CDR3 runs 22 residues. In DNA form, the CDR3 reads TGTGCCATCAGTGAGTTTGAGTATCCGGGACTAGCGGGAGGGCCCAGCACAGATACGCAGTATTTT. This gives the protein CAISEFEYPGLAGGPSTDTQYF.

The count of this clone is one. The CDR3 region is CASSSGRGLVFNEQYF. The DNA of the CDR3 is TGTGCCAGCAGTTCAGGACGGGGACTAGTATTTAACGAGCAGTACTTC. The chain recombines TRBV27 with TRBJ2-7, with 8 bases aligning to TRBD2. This CDR3 region has 16 residues. Looked up from germline, CDR1 is MNHEY and CDR2 is SMNVEV (reference sequence). J was trimmed by 5 bases and V by 4 bases; bases with no gene match: 13.

This clone showed up just once. The J gene is TRBJ1-1, the V gene TRBV28, with TRBD1 as a possible D gene (5 bases). Germline assignment: CDR1 MDHEN and CDR2 SYDVKM. The CDR3 contains 15 residues. The V end lost 7 bases, the J end lost 5 bases, and 20 bases lay between the germline ends. In DNA form, the CDR3 reads TGTGCCAGCACCAAAATCTCAGGGCCTAATACTGAAGCTTTCTTT. It translates to CASTKISGPNTEAFF.